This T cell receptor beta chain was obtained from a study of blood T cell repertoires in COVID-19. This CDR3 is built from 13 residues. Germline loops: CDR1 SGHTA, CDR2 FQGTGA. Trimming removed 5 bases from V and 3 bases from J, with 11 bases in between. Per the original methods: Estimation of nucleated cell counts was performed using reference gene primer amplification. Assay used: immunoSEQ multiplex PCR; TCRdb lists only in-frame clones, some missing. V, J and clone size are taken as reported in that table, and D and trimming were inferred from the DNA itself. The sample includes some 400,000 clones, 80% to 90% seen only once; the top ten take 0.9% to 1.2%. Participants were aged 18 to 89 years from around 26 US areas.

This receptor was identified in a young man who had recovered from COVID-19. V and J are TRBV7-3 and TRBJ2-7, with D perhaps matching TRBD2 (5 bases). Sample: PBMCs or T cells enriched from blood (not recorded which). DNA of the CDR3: TGTGCCAGCAGCCTCGGACTGGACTACGAGCAGTACTTC. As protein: CASSLGLDYEQYF.